The clone carrying this T cell receptor (beta chain) appeared many times. Its antigen is not known. It may be a read error: a sequence one base away is much more abundant. The source of the sample is a study of Graves' ophthalmopathy and Graves' hyperthyroidism. Clinical symptoms, serum thyroxine, TRAb, thyroid ultrasound and orbital computed tomography formed the basis of diagnosis. Amplification targeted the TCR beta CDR3 regions, with RNA transcripts as the source material. In the first round, RT-PCR was carried out with HTBI primers, and a multiplex PCR formed the second round. TCRdb re-analysed the multiplex PCR reads in MiXCR, keeping a single row per CDR3 protein. This table holds about 600,000 distinct CDR3 sequences, roughly 39% found once. Study results and limitations: A model built from 13 signatures distinguished ophthalmopathy from stable hyperthyroidism with approximately 88% sensitivity and 81.08% specificity. The authors also found most expanded thyroid clonotypes above 0.001 frequency in blood.

The sequence came from an adult man with Graves' hyperthyroidism. The source material was peripheral blood or thyroid tissue (not recorded which).

The CDR3 spells CTSSGASGANVLTF. DNA of the CDR3: TGCACCAGCAGTGGAGCATCGGGGGCCAACGTCCTGACTTTC. The rearrangement uses TRBV10-2 and TRBJ2-6; D is unclear. CDR3 length equals 14 residues. CDR1 is WSHSY and CDR2 is SAAADI in the germline V gene.